A single sample is the source of the 13 T cell receptor beta chains below, sequenced in a study of blood T cell repertoires in COVID-19. Assay used: immunoSEQ multiplex PCR; TCRdb lists only in-frame clones, some missing. The sample lists roughly 42,000 clones, about 88% occurring once. The specimen was peripheral blood. The receptor source for this set is a human donor in a cohort sampled during active COVID-19.

The chain links TRBV7-9 to TRBJ1-2; TRBD1 is a possible D gene (6 bases). Germline V CDR1 and CDR2: SEHNR, FQNEAQ (reference sequence). V lost 5 bases, J lost 7 bases, and 17 bases lay in between. This CDR3 contains 14 residues. CDR3 sequence reads: CASSHARTVTGYTF. The CDR3 DNA reads TGTGCCAGCAGCCACGCCCGGACAGTGACTGGCTACACCTTC. Drawing the rest from reference TRBV7-9 and TRBJ1-2, the complete variable domain is DTGVSQNPRHKITKRGQNVTFRCDPISEHNRLYWYRQTLGQGPEFLTYFQNEAQLEKSRLLSDRFSAERPKGSFSTLEIQRTEQGDSAMYLCASSHARTVTGYTFGSGTRLTVV.

The chain is built from TRBV9 and TRBJ1-6, with D perhaps matching TRBD1 (6 bases). V lost 2 bases to trimming and J lost 7 bases, with 10 bases between them. The CDR3 length is 14 residues. The germline V gene encodes CDR1 SGDLS and CDR2 YYNGEE. CDR3 bases: TGTGCCAGCAGCGTGGCAGGGGAAAATTCACCCCTCCACTTT. Encoded protein: CASSVAGENSPLHF.

The V and J genes are TRBV25-1 and TRBJ1-3; tentative D call: TRBD1 (6 bases). V dropped 4 bases and J dropped 4 bases, with 11 bases sitting between them. This CDR3 spans 14 amino acids. Germline values: CDR1 MGHDK, CDR2 SYGVNS. The CDR3 loop is CASSVRGRGNTIYF. CDR3 bases: TGTGCCAGCAGTGTCAGGGGCCGAGGAAACACCATATATTTT.

The chain joins TRBV15 to TRBJ1-2; D gene unclear. V lost 5 bases to trimming and J lost 4 bases, with 20 bases between them. Germline CDR1 is LNHNV and CDR2 is YYDKDF (reference sequence). This CDR3 has 16 residues. Written as DNA, the CDR3 is TGTGCCACCAGCCCTACCGACTCAATACTGGGCTATGGCTACACCTTC. This sequence encodes CATSPTDSILGYGYTF.

This clone appeared a single time. The V and J genes are TRBV7-9 and TRBJ2-3; 8 bases map to TRBD2. This CDR3 contains 14 residues. J was trimmed by 2 bases and V by 4 bases; bases with no gene match: 2. Germline V CDR1 and CDR2: SEHNR, FQNEAQ (reference sequence). The CDR3 here is CASSYSGDTDTQYF. The DNA of the CDR3 is TGTGCCAGCAGCTATAGCGGGGACACAGATACGCAGTATTTT.

The chain links TRBV7-9 to TRBJ1-2; 7 bases fit TRBD1. Germline V CDR1 and CDR2: SEHNR, FQNEAQ (reference sequence). This CDR3 is built from 16 residues. J was trimmed by 1 base and V by 5 bases; bases with no gene match: 10. The DNA for the CDR3 is TGTGCCAGCAGCACCAGGACAGGAACTTATAACTATGGCTACACCTTC. Protein sequence: CASSTRTGTYNYGYTF.

The J gene is TRBJ1-1, the V gene TRBV19; TRBD1 might be the D (6 bases). Germline V gives CDR1 LNHDA, CDR2 SQIVND (reference sequence). CDR3 length equals 15 residues. V lost 6 bases and J lost 0, with 14 bases in between. CDR3 amino acids: CASSRGMGLNTEAFF. In DNA form, the CDR3 reads TGTGCCAGTAGCAGGGGTATGGGTCTGAACACTGAAGCTTTCTTT.

The V and J genes are TRBV7-2 and TRBJ2-3; D is undetermined. Trimming left V 3 bases short and J 2 bases short, with 15 bases between. The V gene's germline CDR1 is SGHTA and CDR2 FQGNSA. The CDR3 sequence is 16 residues long. The CDR3 DNA is TGTGCCAGCAGCTTCTCCGGGTCTTACCTCACAGATACGCAGTATTTT. This codes for CASSFSGSYLTDTQYF.

The V gene is TRBV4-1, the J gene TRBJ2-7; TRBD2 matches 14 bases. Germline CDR1 is MGHRA and CDR2 is YSYEKL. The CDR3 has 18 amino acids. V shed 3 bases, J shed 2 bases, and the junction held 9 bases outside the gene matches. As DNA, the CDR3 is TGCGCCAGCAGCCAGTCGGGACTAGCGGGAGAAAGGCCCTACGAGCAGTACTTC. It codes for CASSQSGLAGERPYEQYF.

This clone appeared once. The rearrangement uses TRBV4-2 and TRBJ2-7; TRBD2 aligns across 11 bases. From germline, CDR1 is LGHNA and CDR2 YNFKEQ. The J segment lost 3 bases and the V segment lost 1 base, leaving 2 bases of the junction unmatched. This CDR3 has 15 residues. The CDR3 DNA reads TGTGCCAGCAGCCAAGGGACTAGCGGGTTCTACGAGCAGTACTTC. It specifies CASSQGTSGFYEQYF.

In nucleotides, the CDR3 is TGTGCCAGCAGTGAACCCCCAGGGCGGGAGCAGTACTTC. This gives the protein CASSEPPGREQYF. The chain is built from TRBV2 and TRBJ2-7; maybe TRBD1 (5 bases). The germline V and J ends were trimmed by 2 bases and 7 bases, with 12 bases remaining between them. CDR1 SNHLY and CDR2 FYNNEI come from the germline V gene. CDR3 length: 13 residues.

The chain joins TRBV9 to TRBJ2-3; 12 bases map to TRBD2. Trimming at V came to 1 base and at J to 5 bases, leaving 2 bases not matched to a gene. From germline, CDR1 is SGDLS and CDR2 YYNGEE. This CDR3 has 15 residues. CDR3 DNA sequence: TGTGCCAGCAGCGTACAGGGACTAGCGGGAGATACGCAGTATTTT. Protein product: CASSVQGLAGDTQYF.

CDR3: CASSTTGRETQYF. The CDR3 bases are TGTGCCAGCAGCACGACAGGGAGAGAGACCCAGTACTTC. The rearrangement joins TRBV13 to TRBJ2-5; TRBD1 matches 7 bases. This CDR3 has 13 residues. The germline CDR1 and CDR2 sequences are PRHDT and FYEKMQ (reference sequence). The V and J ends lost 5 bases and 4 bases, in that order; junction bases with no gene match: 4. The whole variable domain, filled in from reference TRBV13 and TRBJ2-5, reads AAGVIQSPRHLIKEKRETATLKCYPIPRHDTVYWYQQGPGQDPQFLISFYEKMQSDKGSIPDRFSAQQFSDYHSELNMSSLELGDSALYFCASSTTGRETQYFGPGTRLLVL.